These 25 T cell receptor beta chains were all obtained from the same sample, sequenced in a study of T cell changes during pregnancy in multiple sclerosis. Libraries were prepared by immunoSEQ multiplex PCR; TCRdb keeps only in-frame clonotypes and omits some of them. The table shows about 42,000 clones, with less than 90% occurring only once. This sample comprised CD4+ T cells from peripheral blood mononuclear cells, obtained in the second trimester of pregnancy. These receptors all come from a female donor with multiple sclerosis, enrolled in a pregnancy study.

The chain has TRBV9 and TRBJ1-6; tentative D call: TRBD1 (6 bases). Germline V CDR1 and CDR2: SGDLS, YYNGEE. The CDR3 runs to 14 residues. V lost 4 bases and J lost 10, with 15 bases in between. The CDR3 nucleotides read TGTGCCAGCAGCAAGGGAACGCAGGGGTCACCCCTCCACTTT. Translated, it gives CASSKGTQGSPLHF. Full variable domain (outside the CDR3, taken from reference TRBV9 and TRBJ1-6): DSGVTQTPKHLITATGQRVTLRCSPRSGDLSVYWYQQSLDQGLQFLIQYYNGEERAKGNILERFSAQQFPDLHSELNLSSLELGDSALYFCASSKGTQGSPLHFGNGTRLTVT.

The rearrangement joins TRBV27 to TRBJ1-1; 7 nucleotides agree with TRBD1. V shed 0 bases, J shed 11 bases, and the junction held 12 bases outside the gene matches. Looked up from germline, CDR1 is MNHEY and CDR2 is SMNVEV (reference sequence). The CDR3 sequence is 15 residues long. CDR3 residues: CASSLSSGAGGNAFF. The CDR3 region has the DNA TGTGCCAGCAGTTTATCGTCTGGTGCAGGGGGGAATGCTTTCTTT.

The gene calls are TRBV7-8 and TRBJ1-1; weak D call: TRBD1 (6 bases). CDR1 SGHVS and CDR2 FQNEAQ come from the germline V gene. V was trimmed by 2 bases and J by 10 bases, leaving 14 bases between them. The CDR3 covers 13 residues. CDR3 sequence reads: CASSLRDTQGAFF. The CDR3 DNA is TGTGCCAGCAGCTTAAGGGACACCCAGGGAGCTTTCTTT.

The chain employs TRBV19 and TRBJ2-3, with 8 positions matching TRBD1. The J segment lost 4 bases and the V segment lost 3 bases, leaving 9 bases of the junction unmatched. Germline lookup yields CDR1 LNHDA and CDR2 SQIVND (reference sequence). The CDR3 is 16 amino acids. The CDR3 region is CASSIIRGQGADTQYF. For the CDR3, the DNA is TGTGCCAGTAGTATCATCCGAGGACAGGGTGCAGATACGCAGTATTTT.

The CDR3: CASSFRQGVGYGYTF. The CDR3 bases are TGTGCCAGCAGTTTCAGACAGGGGGTCGGGTATGGCTACACCTTC. The rearrangement links TRBV28 to TRBJ1-2; TRBD1 matches at 9 bases. The V gene end was trimmed by 3 bases and the J gene end by 5 bases; junction bases not matched to a gene: 7. Germline-derived CDR1 and CDR2 are MDHEN and SYDVKM. The CDR3 extends over 15 amino acids.

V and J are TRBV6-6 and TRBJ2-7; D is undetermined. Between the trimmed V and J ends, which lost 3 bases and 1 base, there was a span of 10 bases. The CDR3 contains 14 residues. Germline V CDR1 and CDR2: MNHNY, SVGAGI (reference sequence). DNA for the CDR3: TGTGCCAGCAGTTATAGCCTCCTTTCCTACGAGCAGTACTTC. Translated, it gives CASSYSLLSYEQYF.

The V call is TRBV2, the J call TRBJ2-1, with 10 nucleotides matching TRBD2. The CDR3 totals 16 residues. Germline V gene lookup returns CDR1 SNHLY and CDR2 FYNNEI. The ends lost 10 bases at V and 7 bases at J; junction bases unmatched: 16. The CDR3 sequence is CANTRAGGPWFNEQFF. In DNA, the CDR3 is TGTGCCAATACCAGAGCGGGAGGGCCTTGGTTTAATGAGCAGTTCTTC.

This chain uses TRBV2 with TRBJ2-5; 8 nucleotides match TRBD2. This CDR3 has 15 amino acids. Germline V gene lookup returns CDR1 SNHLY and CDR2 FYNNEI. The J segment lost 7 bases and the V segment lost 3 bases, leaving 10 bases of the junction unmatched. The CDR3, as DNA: TGTGCCAGCAGTGAGAGGGACGGGAGGGAGGGGACCCAGTACTTC. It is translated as CASSERDGREGTQYF.

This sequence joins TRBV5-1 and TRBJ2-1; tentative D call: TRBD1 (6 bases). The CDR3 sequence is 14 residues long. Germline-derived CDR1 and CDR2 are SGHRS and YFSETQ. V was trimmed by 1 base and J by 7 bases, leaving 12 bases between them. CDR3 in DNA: TGCGCCAGCAGCTTGACTCAGGGGTTGAATGAGCAGTTCTTC. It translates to CASSLTQGLNEQFF. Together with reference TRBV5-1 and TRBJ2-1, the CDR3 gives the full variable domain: KAGVTQTPRYLIKTRGQQVTLSCSPISGHRSVSWYQQTPGQGLQFLFEYFSETQRNKGNFPGRFSGRQFSNSRSEMNVSTLELGDSALYLCASSLTQGLNEQFFGPGTRLTVL.

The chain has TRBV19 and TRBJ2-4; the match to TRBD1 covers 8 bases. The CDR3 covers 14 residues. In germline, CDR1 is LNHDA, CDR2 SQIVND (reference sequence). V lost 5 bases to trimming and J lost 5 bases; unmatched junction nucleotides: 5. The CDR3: CASSQDRGQNIQYF. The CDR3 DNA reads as TGTGCCAGTAGTCAAGACAGGGGCCAAAACATTCAGTACTTC.

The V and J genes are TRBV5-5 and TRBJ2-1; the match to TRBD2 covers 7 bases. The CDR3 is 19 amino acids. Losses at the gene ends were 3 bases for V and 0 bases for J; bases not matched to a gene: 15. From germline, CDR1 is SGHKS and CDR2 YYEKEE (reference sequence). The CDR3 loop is CASSSSPSGSQSSYNEQFF. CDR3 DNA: TGTGCCAGCAGCTCCTCACCTAGCGGATCCCAGAGCTCCTACAATGAGCAGTTCTTC.

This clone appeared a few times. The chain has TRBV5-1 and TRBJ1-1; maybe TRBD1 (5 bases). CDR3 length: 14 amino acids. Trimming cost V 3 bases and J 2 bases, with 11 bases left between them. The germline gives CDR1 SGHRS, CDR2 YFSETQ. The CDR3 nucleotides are TGCGCCAGCAGCTCTCAGGGCGGCAACACTGAAGCTTTCTTT. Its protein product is CASSSQGGNTEAFF.

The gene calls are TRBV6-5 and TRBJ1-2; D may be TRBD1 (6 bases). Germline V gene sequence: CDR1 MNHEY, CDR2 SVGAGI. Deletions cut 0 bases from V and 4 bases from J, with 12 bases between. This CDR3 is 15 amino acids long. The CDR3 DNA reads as TGTGCCAGCAGTTACTCCGGACAGAAGTTCTATGGCTACACCTTC. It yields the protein CASSYSGQKFYGYTF.

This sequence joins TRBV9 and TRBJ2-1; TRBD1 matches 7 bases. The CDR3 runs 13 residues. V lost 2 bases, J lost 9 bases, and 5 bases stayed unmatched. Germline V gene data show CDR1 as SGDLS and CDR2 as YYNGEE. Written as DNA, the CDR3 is TGTGCCAGCAGCGTGACAGGGCTGGGTGAGCAGTTCTTC. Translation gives CASSVTGLGEQFF.

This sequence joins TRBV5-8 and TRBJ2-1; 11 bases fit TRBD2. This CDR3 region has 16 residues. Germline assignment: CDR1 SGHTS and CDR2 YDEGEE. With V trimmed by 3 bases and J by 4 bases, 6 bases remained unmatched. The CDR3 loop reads CASSSIAGGPYNEQFF. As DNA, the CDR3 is TGTGCCAGCAGCTCAATAGCGGGAGGGCCGTACAATGAGCAGTTCTTC.

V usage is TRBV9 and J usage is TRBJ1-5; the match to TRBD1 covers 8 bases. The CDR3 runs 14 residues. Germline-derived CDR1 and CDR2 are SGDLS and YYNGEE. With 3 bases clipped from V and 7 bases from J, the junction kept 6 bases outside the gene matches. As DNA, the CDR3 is TGTGCCAGCAGCGACTCGACAGGGGTCCAGCCCCAGCATTTT. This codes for CASSDSTGVQPQHF.

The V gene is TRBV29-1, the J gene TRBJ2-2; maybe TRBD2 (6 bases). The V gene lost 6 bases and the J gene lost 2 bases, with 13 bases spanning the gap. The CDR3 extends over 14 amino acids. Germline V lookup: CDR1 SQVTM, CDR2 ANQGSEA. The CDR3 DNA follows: TGCAGCGTCTTTAGCGGAATCAACACCGGGGAGCTGTTTTTT. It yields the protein CSVFSGINTGELFF.

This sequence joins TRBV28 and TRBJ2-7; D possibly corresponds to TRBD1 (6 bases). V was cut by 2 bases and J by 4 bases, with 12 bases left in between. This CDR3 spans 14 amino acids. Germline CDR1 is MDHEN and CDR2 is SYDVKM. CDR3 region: CASSLQGFGYEQYF. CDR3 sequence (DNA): TGTGCCAGCAGTTTACAGGGGTTCGGGTACGAGCAGTACTTC. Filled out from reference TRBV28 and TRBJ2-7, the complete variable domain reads DVKVTQSSRYLVKRTGEKVFLECVQDMDHENMFWYRQDPGLGLRLIYFSYDVKMKEKGDIPEGYSVSREKKERFSLILESASTNQTSMYLCASSLQGFGYEQYFGPGTRLTVT.

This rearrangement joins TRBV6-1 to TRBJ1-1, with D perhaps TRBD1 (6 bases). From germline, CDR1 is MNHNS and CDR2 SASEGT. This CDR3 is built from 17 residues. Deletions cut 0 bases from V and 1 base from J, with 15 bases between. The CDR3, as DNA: TGTGCCAGCAGTGAAGCGAGCGGGGGCGCGGGGAACACTGAAGCTTTCTTT. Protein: CASSEASGGAGNTEAFF.

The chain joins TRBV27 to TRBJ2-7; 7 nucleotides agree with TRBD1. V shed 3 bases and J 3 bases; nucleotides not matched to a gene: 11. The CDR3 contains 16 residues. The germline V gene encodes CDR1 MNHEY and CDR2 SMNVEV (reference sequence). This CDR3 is CASSFYAPGQNYEQYF. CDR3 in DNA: TGTGCCAGCAGTTTCTACGCCCCGGGACAGAACTACGAGCAGTACTTC.

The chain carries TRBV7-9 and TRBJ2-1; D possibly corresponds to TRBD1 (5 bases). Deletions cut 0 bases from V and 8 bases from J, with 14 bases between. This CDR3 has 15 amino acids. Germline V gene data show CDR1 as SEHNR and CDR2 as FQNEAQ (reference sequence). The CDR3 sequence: CASSLAGASGDEQFF. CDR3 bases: TGTGCCAGCAGCTTAGCAGGGGCCTCTGGGGATGAGCAGTTCTTC.

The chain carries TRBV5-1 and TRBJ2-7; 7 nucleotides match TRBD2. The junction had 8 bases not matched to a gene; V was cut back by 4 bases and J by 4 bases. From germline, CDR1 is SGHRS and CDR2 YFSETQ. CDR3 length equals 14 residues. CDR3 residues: CASSTWPGGYEQYF. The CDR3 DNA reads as TGCGCCAGCAGCACCTGGCCCGGGGGGTACGAGCAGTACTTC.

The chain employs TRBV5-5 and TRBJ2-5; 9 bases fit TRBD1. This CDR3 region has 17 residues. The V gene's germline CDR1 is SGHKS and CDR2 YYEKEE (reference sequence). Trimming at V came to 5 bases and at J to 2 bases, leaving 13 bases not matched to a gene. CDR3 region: CASRGRTQGAGQETQYF. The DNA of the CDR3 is TGTGCCAGCAGAGGTCGAACACAGGGGGCTGGACAAGAGACCCAGTACTTC.

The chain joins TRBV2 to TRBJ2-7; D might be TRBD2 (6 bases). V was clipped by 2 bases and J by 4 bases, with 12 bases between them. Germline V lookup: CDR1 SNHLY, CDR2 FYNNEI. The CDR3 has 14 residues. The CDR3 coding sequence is TGTGCCAGCAGTGAACCGGGAGAGGGATACGAGCAGTACTTC. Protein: CASSEPGEGYEQYF.

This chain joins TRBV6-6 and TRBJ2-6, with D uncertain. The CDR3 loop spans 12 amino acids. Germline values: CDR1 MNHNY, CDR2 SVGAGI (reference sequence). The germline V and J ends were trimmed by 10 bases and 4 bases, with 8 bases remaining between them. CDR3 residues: CATQRGANVLTF. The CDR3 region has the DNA TGTGCCACTCAGAGGGGGGCCAACGTCCTGACTTTC.